This T cell receptor beta chain was found in a study of OX40 agonist ivuxolimab in advanced cancers. General observations from the study: CD4+ T cells averaged fewer expanded clones than CD8+ T cells.

Concerning this clone itself: Its antigen is unknown.

Germline V lookup: CDR1 ENHRY, CDR2 SYGVKD. After removal of 4 bases from V and 1 base from J, the junction contained 3 bases not matched to a gene. There are 15 residues in the CDR3. Libraries were prepared by immunoSEQ multiplex PCR; TCRdb keeps only in-frame clonotypes and omits some of them. The sample lists tens of thousands of clones, less than 85% occurring once. Sequences were derived from CD4+ or CD8+ T cells sorted from blood, sampled in a trial of the OX40 agonist ivuxolimab. This chain links TRBV10-3 with TRBJ2-2, with 7 positions matching TRBD1. This TCR came from an adult with an advanced solid tumor such as melanoma, head and neck, liver or kidney cancer. The CDR3 DNA reads TGTGCCATCAGTGGACAGGGATTGAACACCGGGGAGCTGTTTTTT. Amino acids: CAISGQGLNTGELFF.